The 10 T cell receptor beta chains reported below all come from one sample, sequenced in a study of cytomegalovirus exposure and HLA in healthy donors. With 60 Vbeta and 13 Jbeta primers, the PCR was carried out. Method: immunoSEQ multiplex PCR; TCRdb's copy keeps in-frame clones and lacks some. Of some 95,000 clones in the sample, roughly 78% were seen once. Sample: PBMCs. Receptors originate from a man aged 25 to 45 in good health and CMV-seronegative.

V usage is TRBV7-3 and J usage is TRBJ1-2; a weak D match, TRBD1 (5 bases). From germline, CDR1 is SGHTA and CDR2 FQGTGA. The CDR3 is made up of 13 amino acids. Deletions cut 5 bases from V and 6 bases from J, with 13 bases between. CDR3 in amino acids: CASSRLGGNGYTF. The CDR3 region has the DNA TGTGCCAGCAGCCGACTTGGGGGGAATGGCTACACCTTC.

The V and J genes are TRBV5-5 and TRBJ1-1, with a weak D call TRBD1 (5 bases). In germline, CDR1 is SGHKS, CDR2 YYEKEE (reference sequence). The CDR3 contains 14 residues. V shed 2 bases and J shed 6 bases, with 14 bases lying between them. The CDR3 reads CASSFRGPTPEAFF. The CDR3 DNA follows: TGTGCCAGCAGCTTTAGGGGTCCAACCCCTGAAGCTTTCTTT.

V is TRBV10-3 and J is TRBJ1-2, with TRBD1 matching 9 bases. CDR3 length: 14 residues. The V gene end was trimmed by 9 bases and the J gene end by 7 bases; junction bases not matched to a gene: 12. Germline lookup yields CDR1 ENHRY and CDR2 SYGVKD. CDR3 region: CAITKTGTGFGYTF. CDR3 in DNA: TGTGCCATAACAAAAACCGGGACAGGGTTTGGCTACACCTTC.

The chain couples TRBV5-4 to TRBJ1-6; D is undetermined. CDR1 and CDR2 from the germline V gene are SGHNT and YYREEE (reference sequence). Deletions cut 0 bases from V and 6 bases from J, with 4 bases between. The CDR3 is 13 residues long. The CDR3 DNA follows: TGTGCCAGCAGCTTGGACAGTAATTCACCCCTCCACTTT. Protein: CASSLDSNSPLHF.

This chain connects TRBV6-4 to TRBJ2-2; D possibly corresponds to TRBD2 (5 bases). The germline gives CDR1 MRHNA, CDR2 SNTAGT. Trimming took off 0 bases at V and 5 bases at J, with 7 bases between the two ends. This CDR3 spans 14 amino acids. The CDR3 DNA follows: TGTGCCAGCAGTGACTCAGCGGAAACCGGGGAGCTGTTTTTT. It yields the protein CASSDSAETGELFF.

This clone was recorded a few times. The chain links TRBV2 to TRBJ1-4; D remains ambiguous. Germline V lookup: CDR1 SNHLY, CDR2 FYNNEI. The CDR3 is 14 residues long. Trimming stripped 0 bases from V and 3 bases from J, with 5 bases between. The CDR3 reads CASSEAAANEKLFF. The CDR3 nucleotides are TGTGCCAGCAGTGAAGCTGCGGCTAATGAAAAACTGTTTTTT. The full variable domain, with the rest looked up from reference TRBV2 and TRBJ1-4, is EPEVTQTPSHQVTQMGQEVILRCVPISNHLYFYWYRQILGQKVEFLVSFYNNEISEKSEIFDDQFSVERPDGSNFTLKIRSTKLEDSAMYFCASSEAAANEKLFFGSGTQLSVL.

In DNA, the CDR3 is TGTGCCAGCAGTCGACTAGCGGGAGGGTCAGATACGCAGTATTTT. It codes for CASSRLAGGSDTQYF. This chain connects TRBV6-4 to TRBJ2-3; TRBD2 matches at 14 bases. Germline-derived CDR1 and CDR2 are MRHNA and SNTAGT. CDR3 length: 15 residues. The trim removed 5 bases at V and 4 bases at J, leaving 2 bases unmatched.

J is TRBJ2-3 and V is TRBV5-4; TRBD1 aligns across 7 bases. The CDR3 is made up of 15 amino acids. CDR1 is SGHNT and CDR2 is YYREEE in the germline V gene (reference sequence). Trimming at V came to 4 bases and at J to 0 bases, leaving 5 bases not matched to a gene. This CDR3 is CASSPDRVSTDTQYF. Here the CDR3 DNA reads TGTGCCAGCAGCCCAGACAGGGTCAGCACAGATACGCAGTATTTT.

This chain connects TRBV5-1 to TRBJ2-1; TRBD1 matches 9 bases. J lost 6 bases, V lost 4 bases, and 5 bases had no gene match. The CDR3 is made up of 14 amino acids. Germline V lookup: CDR1 SGHRS, CDR2 YFSETQ. The CDR3 DNA reads TGCGCCAGCAGCAAGGGACAGGGAGGCAATGAGCAGTTCTTC. Translated, it gives CASSKGQGGNEQFF. Full variable domain (missing parts from reference TRBV5-1 and TRBJ2-1): KAGVTQTPRYLIKTRGQQVTLSCSPISGHRSVSWYQQTPGQGLQFLFEYFSETQRNKGNFPGRFSGRQFSNSRSEMNVSTLELGDSALYLCASSKGQGGNEQFFGPGTRLTVL.

The chain has TRBV28 and TRBJ1-5; 10 bases map to TRBD1. The CDR3 is 16 amino acids. Trimming cost V 2 bases and J 6 bases; bases outside gene matches: 7. The germline gives CDR1 MDHEN, CDR2 SYDVKM. CDR3 loop: CASSLRDRGVSQPQHF. CDR3 DNA: TGTGCCAGCAGTTTACGGGACAGGGGTGTCAGTCAGCCCCAGCATTTT.